Detailed here is one T cell receptor beta chain. The antigen remains undetermined. The data were obtained in a study of PD-1 blockade in classical Hodgkin lymphoma. Whole-study findings and limits: Those patients who began receiving nivolumab less than 1 year after ASCT had lower diversity, and they were excluded. The diversity seen at baseline in complete responders resembled that of newly diagnosed patients.

As for time point: cycle 4 day 1 (C4D1), after less than 7 weeks of nivolumab. All trial patients relapsed after autologous stem cell transplantation. The table came from immunoSEQ multiplex PCR; TCRdb's copy has only in-frame clones and leaves some out. Of nearly 20,000 clones in the sample, roughly 72% are singletons; the top ten hold around 40%. The material was peripheral blood mononuclear cells (PBMCs), obtained before the fourth cycle of nivolumab. The sequence was obtained from a human donor with classical Hodgkin lymphoma.

CDR3 amino acids: CASSQSRQTTNEKLFF. CDR3 nucleotides: TGCGCCAGCAGTCAATCTCGACAGACAACTAATGAAAAACTGTTTTTT. V and J are TRBV23-1 and TRBJ1-4; perhaps TRBD1 as D (5 bases). TRBV23-1 is flagged as an ORF with uncertain function. The V and J ends lost 0 bases and 0 bases respectively, with 8 bases between them. This CDR3 spans 16 amino acids.